What follows are 9 T cell receptor beta chains derived from one specimen sequenced in a study of T cell changes during pregnancy in multiple sclerosis. Some clones are missing from TCRdb's copy, which holds only in-frame ones; the method was immunoSEQ multiplex PCR. The data contain tens of thousands of clones, about 90% of them seen just once; the ten biggest clones take up around 0.89%. This specimen was peripheral blood, taken in the second trimester of pregnancy. The receptors shown here come from a female donor with multiple sclerosis, enrolled in a pregnancy study.

V is TRBV4-3 and J is TRBJ2-2; D may be TRBD2 (6 bases). Germline V CDR1 and CDR2: LGHNA, YSLEER. Trimming took off 6 bases at V and 1 base at J, with 9 bases between the two ends. This CDR3 has 14 amino acids. The CDR3 nucleotides read TGCGCCAGCAGGCGGGACGAGAACACCGGGGAGCTGTTTTTT. It specifies CASRRDENTGELFF.

The genes are TRBV29-1 and TRBJ1-2; D uncertain. CDR3 size: 13 residues. In germline, CDR1 is SQVTM, CDR2 ANQGSEA. V dropped 3 bases and J dropped 8 bases, with 16 bases sitting between them. CDR3 in DNA: TGCAGCGTTGATTTCTTTGGTATCGGGGGCTACACCTTC. Translated: CSVDFFGIGGYTF.

V is TRBV6-5 and J is TRBJ1-2, with 11 bases matching TRBD1. CDR1 and CDR2 from the germline V gene are MNHEY and SVGAGI. Trimming cost V 6 bases and J 6 bases; bases outside gene matches: 9. This CDR3 comprises 15 residues. CDR3 in DNA: TGTGCCAGCAGACCTGCCCCGGACAGGGGGCATGGCTACACCTTC. Translating gives CASRPAPDRGHGYTF.

CDR3 residues: CASTWTGGPVSFYTF. The CDR3 nucleotides are TGTGCCAGTACCTGGACAGGAGGGCCGGTGAGCTTTTACACCTTC. The chain carries TRBV19 and TRBJ1-2; 7 bases are shared with TRBD1. The CDR3 has 15 amino acids. Germline V gives CDR1 LNHDA, CDR2 SQIVND (reference sequence). V shed 7 bases and J 11 bases; nucleotides not matched to a gene: 19.

V gene TRBV6-4 combines with J gene TRBJ1-6, with a tentative D call TRBD1 (6 bases). Germline assignment: CDR1 MRHNA and CDR2 SNTAGT. CDR3 length equals 15 residues. Trimming left V 0 bases short and J 5 bases short, with 8 bases between. This CDR3 is CASSDSGDNNSPLHF. The CDR3 nucleotides read TGTGCCAGCAGTGACTCGGGGGACAATAATTCACCCCTCCACTTT.

The gene calls are TRBV11-3 and TRBJ1-3; possibly TRBD1 for D (5 bases). The germline CDR1 and CDR2 sequences are SGHNT and YENEEA. Trimming removed 3 bases at V and 0 bases at J, with 9 bases between. This CDR3 has 15 residues. CDR3 coding DNA: TGTGCCAGCAGCTTTGGGGGGAACTCTGGAAACACCATATATTTT. This translates into CASSFGGNSGNTIYF.

The J gene is TRBJ1-1, the V gene TRBV7-3, with D perhaps TRBD1 (5 bases). Trimming removed 2 bases at V and 5 bases at J, with 12 bases between. Germline V CDR1 and CDR2: SGHTA, FQGTGA. The CDR3 has 14 residues. The CDR3 DNA reads as TGTGCCAGCAGCTTACACGGGGAGGGGACTGAAGCTTTCTTT. Translation: CASSLHGEGTEAFF.

This rearrangement joins TRBV15 to TRBJ1-2, with a weak D call TRBD1 (5 bases). V was cut by 0 bases and J by 1 base, with 12 bases left in between. This CDR3 is built from 16 residues. Per the germline V gene, CDR1 is LNHNV and CDR2 is YYDKDF (reference sequence). The DNA for the CDR3 is TGTGCCACCAGCAGAGAATTGGGGGGATATAACTATGGCTACACCTTC. Translating gives CATSRELGGYNYGYTF.

The count of this clone is one. The junction and the germline gene differ at one end; a read error may be behind it. The CDR3 nucleotides are TGTGTCAGCAGCGGCCAAGCGGGGAACAATGAGCAGTTCTTC. Translation: CVSSGQAGNNEQFF. The rearrangement uses TRBV11-3 and TRBJ2-1; 7 nucleotides align to TRBD2. There are 14 residues in the CDR3. Germline lookup yields CDR1 SGHNT and CDR2 YENEEA.